The 32 T cell receptor beta chains below all came from one sample that was sequenced in a study of CD8+ T cells in alopecia areata. cDNA prepared by RNA extraction and subsequent reverse transcription served as the template for sequencing. This table comes from immunoSEQ multiplex PCR, and its TCRdb copy is limited to in-frame clones, with some not included. The data contain about 74,000 clones, around 30% of them singletons. Documented treatment: oral pan-JAK inhibitor, 5-10 mg twice daily. The starting material was CD8+ T cells sorted from blood, obtained at week 4, from a patient treated with tofacitinib. These receptors came from a human donor with alopecia areata.

The rearrangement uses TRBV6-5 and TRBJ2-2; possibly TRBD1 for D (6 bases). This CDR3 region has 13 residues. Between the trimmed V and J ends, which lost 2 bases and 7 bases, there was a span of 8 bases. Germline V gives CDR1 MNHEY, CDR2 SVGAGI. The CDR3 coding sequence is TGTGCCAGCAGTTACGGGGGCGGCGGGGAGCTGTTTTTT. It yields the protein CASSYGGGGELFF.

There are many counts of this clone. For the CDR3, the DNA is TGTGCCAGCAGCTTGGATCGCAGCAATCAGCCCCAGCATTTT. Translation: CASSLDRSNQPQHF. The chain has TRBV5-6 and TRBJ1-5; D call uncertain. The V gene lost 0 bases and the J gene lost 1 base, with 5 bases spanning the gap. This CDR3 spans 14 amino acids. The germline gives CDR1 SGHDT, CDR2 YYEEEE.

This clone was observed a handful of times. The chain has TRBV29-1 and TRBJ1-1, with 9 bases identical to TRBD1. The CDR3 loop spans 12 amino acids. Germline V lookup: CDR1 SQVTM, CDR2 ANQGSEA. V shed 7 bases, J shed 4 bases, and the junction held 4 bases outside the gene matches. The DNA for the CDR3 is TGCAGCGGAAGACAGGGGGTCACTGAAGCTTTCTTT. Translation: CSGRQGVTEAFF.

The genes are TRBV28 and TRBJ1-2; 9 nucleotides agree with TRBD1. The V segment lost 5 bases and the J segment 3 bases; nucleotides outside the gene matches: 4. The CDR3 runs to 14 residues. Germline-derived CDR1 and CDR2 are MDHEN and SYDVKM. DNA of the CDR3: TGTGCCAGCAGTATACAGGGGGCTGACTATGGCTACACCTTC. It translates to CASSIQGADYGYTF.

The chain has TRBV4-1 and TRBJ1-5; D uncertain. This CDR3 is 14 amino acids long. From germline, CDR1 is MGHRA and CDR2 YSYEKL. V was pared by 1 base and J by 6 bases, with 10 bases between. CDR3 sequence reads: CASSQGLFSQPQHF. The CDR3 nucleotides read TGCGCCAGCAGCCAAGGCCTCTTCAGTCAGCCCCAGCATTTT.

In its sample, this clone ranks as medium-sized. The V and J genes are TRBV7-2 and TRBJ2-5, with TRBD1 identical over 8 bases. With V trimmed by 5 bases and J by 5 bases, 13 bases remained unmatched. The CDR3 contains 16 residues. Germline V gives CDR1 SGHTA, CDR2 FQGNSA. The CDR3, as DNA: TGTGCCAGCAGCCCAGACGCCAGGGGGCGCCGGGAGACCCAGTACTTC. Translation: CASSPDARGRRETQYF.

As regards this clone: This sample also contains other DNA sequences that code for the same CDR3. J is TRBJ2-1 and V is TRBV29-1; no definite D call. CDR3 length: 14 residues. CDR1 is SQVTM, CDR2 ANQGSEA, per germline. V was clipped by 4 bases and J by 0 bases, with 10 bases between them. CDR3: CSVVGQSSYNEQFF. DNA of the CDR3: TGCAGCGTTGTTGGCCAGAGCTCCTACAATGAGCAGTTCTTC.

Remarks on this clone: The junction does not match germline at one end; this may be a read error. The same CDR3 also results from other DNA sequences found in this sample. The chain combines TRBV4-1 with TRBJ1-2; a weak D match, TRBD1 (6 bases). CDR3 length: 16 amino acids. Germline CDR1 reads MGHRA; CDR2 reads YSYEKL. The CDR3 spells CASSQDKTGLLDGYTF. CDR3 bases: TGTGCCAGCAGCCAAGATAAAACAGGGCTTTTGGATGGCTACACCTTC.

The gene calls are TRBV9 and TRBJ2-7, with TRBD1 as a possible D gene (6 bases). The V end lost 3 bases, the J end lost 1 base, and 14 bases lay between the germline ends. Germline V CDR1 and CDR2: SGDLS, YYNGEE. CDR3 size: 15 residues. CDR3 sequence reads: CASSGGPERSYEQYF. The CDR3 DNA sequence: TGTGCCAGCAGCGGGGGGCCGGAGCGATCCTACGAGCAGTACTTC. Full variable domain (outside the CDR3, taken from reference TRBV9 and TRBJ2-7): DSGVTQTPKHLITATGQRVTLRCSPRSGDLSVYWYQQSLDQGLQFLIQYYNGEERAKGNILERFSAQQFPDLHSELNLSSLELGDSALYFCASSGGPERSYEQYFGPGTRLTVT.

The chain joins TRBV30 to TRBJ1-1, with a weak D call TRBD1 (5 bases). V lost 0 bases, J lost 4 bases, and 9 bases lay in between. The CDR3 consists of 13 residues. Germline CDR1 reads GTSNPN; CDR2 reads SVGIG (reference sequence). The CDR3 coding sequence is TGTGCCTGGAGTGTAGACGGGGGCACTGAAGCTTTCTTT. Translation: CAWSVDGGTEAFF.

By proportion, this clone is large. The chain employs TRBV11-2 and TRBJ2-7; D gene ambiguous. Trimming left V 1 base short and J 3 bases short, with 7 bases between. The CDR3 is 13 residues long. Germline V gene data show CDR1 as SGHAT and CDR2 as FQNNGV. CDR3 in DNA: TGTGCCAGCAGCTTAGCAACAATCTACGAGCAGTACTTC. Translating gives CASSLATIYEQYF.

Only a few counts were recorded for this clone. The rearrangement links TRBV29-1 to TRBJ1-1, with a tentative D call TRBD1 (5 bases). Germline V CDR1 and CDR2: SQVTM, ANQGSEA. With 3 bases removed from V and 11 bases from J, the gap between germline ends came to 16 bases. There are 12 residues in the CDR3. The CDR3 is CSVETRGAGAFF. The CDR3 DNA is TGCAGCGTTGAGACCCGAGGGGCCGGGGCTTTCTTT.

This clone occurred many times. The chain uses TRBV14 and TRBJ2-7; TRBD2 matches at 9 bases. Per germline, CDR1 SGHDN and CDR2 FVKESK. The CDR3 has 17 amino acids. Trimming removed 1 base from V and 0 bases from J; junction bases left unmatched: 7. The CDR3 DNA follows: TGTGCCAGCAGCCAAGGCACCACTAGCGGGTACTCCTACGAGCAGTACTTC. Translated, it gives CASSQGTTSGYSYEQYF. Together with reference TRBV14 and TRBJ2-7, the CDR3 gives the full variable domain: EAGVTQFPSHSVIEKGQTVTLRCDPISGHDNLYWYRRVMGKEIKFLLHFVKESKQDESGMPNNRFLAERTGGTYSTLKVQPAELEDSGVYFCASSQGTTSGYSYEQYFGPGTRLTVT.

The chain recombines TRBV5-1 with TRBJ2-5; TRBD1 aligns across 9 bases. The germline CDR1 and CDR2 sequences are SGHRS and YFSETQ. J was trimmed by 5 bases and V by 4 bases; bases with no gene match: 9. The CDR3 consists of 15 residues. The chain's CDR3 is CASSLRDRVVETQYF. CDR3 DNA: TGCGCCAGCAGCCTCCGGGACAGGGTTGTGGAGACCCAGTACTTC.

This clone was picked up a small number of times. CDR3 in DNA: TGCAGCGTTGGGGGGACTAGCATTTCAGATACGCAGTATTTT. It codes for CSVGGTSISDTQYF. J is TRBJ2-3 and V is TRBV29-1; 9 bases agree with TRBD2. CDR1 is SQVTM, CDR2 ANQGSEA, per germline. V dropped 4 bases and J dropped 4; count of bases not matched to a gene: 6. The CDR3 runs 14 residues.

This clone came up a few times. The chain joins TRBV28 to TRBJ2-1; TRBD2 matches 12 bases. CDR1 MDHEN and CDR2 SYDVKM come from the germline V gene. This CDR3 has 15 amino acids. V was clipped by 6 bases and J by 10 bases; unmatched bases: 10. The CDR3 here is CASSSRSGTSGEQFF. The CDR3 DNA reads as TGTGCCAGCAGCTCTAGGTCCGGGACTAGCGGGGAGCAGTTCTTC.

The chain has TRBV29-1 and TRBJ2-7, with D possibly matching TRBD2 (5 bases). Trimming removed 0 bases at V and 6 bases at J, with 9 bases between. This CDR3 region has 12 residues. Germline lookup yields CDR1 SQVTM and CDR2 ANQGSEA. CDR3 nucleotide sequence: TGCAGCGTTGAAGATCGCGAGGGCGAGCAGTACTTC. Protein sequence: CSVEDREGEQYF.

This clone has a handful of counts. The rearrangement joins TRBV19 to TRBJ1-2, with 7 bases fitting TRBD1. Germline loops: CDR1 LNHDA, CDR2 SQIVND (reference sequence). After removal of 10 bases from V and 8 bases from J, the junction contained 7 bases not matched to a gene. This CDR3 spans 11 amino acids. CDR3 bases: TGTGCCACTTGGGACAGAGCGGGCTACACCTTC. It yields the protein CATWDRAGYTF.

In this sample, this clone turned up once. The chain uses TRBV11-2 and TRBJ1-2; a possible D gene is TRBD1 (5 bases). The CDR3 covers 14 residues. Germline CDR1 reads SGHAT; CDR2 reads FQNNGV. The V gene lost 3 bases and the J gene lost 6 bases, with 14 bases spanning the gap. CDR3 region: CASSFAQGKDGYTF. The CDR3 region has the DNA TGTGCCAGCAGCTTTGCTCAGGGAAAGGATGGCTACACCTTC.

The chain recombines TRBV13 with TRBJ2-3, with 7 bases aligning to TRBD2. Unmatched junction bases numbered 4, after V lost 5 bases and J lost 5 bases. The CDR3 extends over 13 amino acids. The germline V gene has CDR1 PRHDT and CDR2 FYEKMQ (reference sequence). CDR3 region: CASSAGDRDTQYF. The CDR3 region has the DNA TGTGCCAGCAGCGCGGGGGATCGAGATACGCAGTATTTT.

The chain recombines TRBV29-1 with TRBJ2-2; TRBD2 agrees at 11 bases. CDR1 is SQVTM and CDR2 is ANQGSEA in the germline V gene. Unmatched junction bases numbered 5, after V lost 5 bases and J lost 0 bases. The CDR3 has 16 amino acids. CDR3 loop: CSVSLSGRANTGELFF. CDR3 nucleotides: TGCAGCGTTTCCCTTAGCGGGAGGGCGAACACCGGGGAGCTGTTTTTT.

The CDR3 region is CSVRDRGGYTF. The CDR3 nucleotides are TGCAGCGTTAGAGACAGGGGAGGCTACACCTTC. V and J are TRBV29-1 and TRBJ1-2; TRBD1 agrees at 8 bases. The CDR3 is 11 residues long. Losses at the gene ends were 5 bases for V and 8 bases for J; bases not matched to a gene: 4. Per germline, CDR1 SQVTM and CDR2 ANQGSEA.

This clone has more than one count but fewer than ten. The rearrangement uses TRBV29-1 and TRBJ2-5, with D possibly being TRBD2 (5 bases). The germline CDR1 and CDR2 sequences are SQVTM and ANQGSEA. Trimming removed 8 bases at V and 2 bases at J, with 12 bases between. This CDR3 has 12 residues. CDR3 coding DNA: TGCAGCTCTCGAGAGGGTCAAGAGACCCAGTACTTC. Its translation: CSSREGQETQYF.

The chain's CDR3 is CASSAREVDRPLNTEAFF. CDR3 sequence (DNA): TGTGCCAGCAGCGCAAGGGAAGTTGACAGGCCCTTGAACACTGAAGCTTTCTTT. The chain recombines TRBV21-1 with TRBJ1-1; the D call TRBD1 from the table was never checked on the DNA. TRBV21-1 represents a pseudogene. The length of the CDR3 is 18 residues.

V is TRBV30 and J is TRBJ1-1; D gene unclear. Per the germline V gene, CDR1 is GTSNPN and CDR2 is SVGIG (reference sequence). V was cut by 4 bases and J by 6 bases, with 9 bases left in between. CDR3 length equals 11 residues. The CDR3 coding sequence is TGTGCCTGGAAAACTAGCGCTGAAGCTTTCTTT. Amino acids: CAWKTSAEAFF.

The CDR3 sequence: CASRGNHEQYF. The DNA of the CDR3 is TGTGCCAGCAGGGGGAACCACGAGCAGTACTTC. This chain uses TRBV28 with TRBJ2-7; D not resolved. Trimming removed 6 bases at V and 5 bases at J, with 8 bases between. CDR1 and CDR2 (germline): MDHEN, SYDVKM. There are 11 residues in the CDR3.

The CDR3 DNA sequence: TGTGCCAGCGAAGAACAGGGTTCCCACGAGCAGTACTTC. Protein sequence: CASEEQGSHEQYF. The chain couples TRBV11-2 to TRBJ2-7, with a weak D call TRBD1 (6 bases). Trimming cost V 8 bases and J 5 bases, with 16 bases left between them. CDR1 SGHAT and CDR2 FQNNGV come from the germline V gene. CDR3 size: 13 residues.

The chain is built from TRBV4-1 and TRBJ1-4; tentative D call: TRBD1 (6 bases). Germline CDR1 and CDR2: MGHRA and YSYEKL. This CDR3 is built from 17 residues. V dropped 1 base and J dropped 3 bases, with 15 bases sitting between them. The CDR3: CASSQVGAGGPNEKLFF. DNA of the CDR3: TGCGCCAGCAGCCAAGTAGGAGCGGGGGGCCCTAATGAAAAACTGTTTTTT.

The V call is TRBV29-1, the J call TRBJ2-7; the match to TRBD2 covers 11 bases. The CDR3 has 19 residues. V lost 6 bases and J lost 3; bases outside the gene matches: 22. Germline lookup yields CDR1 SQVTM and CDR2 ANQGSEA. DNA of the CDR3: TGCAGCGTGCGGGCACAGGGGTTGTCTAGCGGGAGGCCCAGCTACGAGCAGTACTTC. Its translation: CSVRAQGLSSGRPSYEQYF.

This clone was detected only a few times. The J gene is TRBJ1-5, the V gene TRBV4-1; D is unresolved. CDR1 is MGHRA, CDR2 YSYEKL, per germline. V was pared by 4 bases and J by 2 bases, with 9 bases between. The CDR3 consists of 14 residues. DNA of the CDR3: TGCGCCAGCAGCCGAGGACGGGGCAATCAGCCCCAGCATTTT. It yields the protein CASSRGRGNQPQHF.

This clone has only a few counts. This rearrangement joins TRBV27 to TRBJ2-1, with D tentatively TRBD2 (5 bases). The V end lost 3 bases, the J end lost 9 bases, and 6 bases lay between the germline ends. This CDR3 region has 11 residues. The V gene's germline CDR1 is MNHEY and CDR2 SMNVEV (reference sequence). CDR3 in amino acids: CASSLGVEQFF. As DNA, the CDR3 is TGTGCCAGCAGTTTGGGAGTTGAGCAGTTCTTC.

This clone was recorded only once. This sequence joins TRBV7-3 and TRBJ2-3, with D perhaps TRBD1 (6 bases). CDR1 and CDR2 (germline): SGHTA, FQGTGA. The germline V and J ends were trimmed by 4 bases and 5 bases, with 10 bases remaining between them. This CDR3 spans 13 amino acids. The CDR3: CASSSEGGDTQYF. Here the CDR3 DNA reads TGTGCCAGCAGCTCGGAAGGGGGAGATACGCAGTATTTT.